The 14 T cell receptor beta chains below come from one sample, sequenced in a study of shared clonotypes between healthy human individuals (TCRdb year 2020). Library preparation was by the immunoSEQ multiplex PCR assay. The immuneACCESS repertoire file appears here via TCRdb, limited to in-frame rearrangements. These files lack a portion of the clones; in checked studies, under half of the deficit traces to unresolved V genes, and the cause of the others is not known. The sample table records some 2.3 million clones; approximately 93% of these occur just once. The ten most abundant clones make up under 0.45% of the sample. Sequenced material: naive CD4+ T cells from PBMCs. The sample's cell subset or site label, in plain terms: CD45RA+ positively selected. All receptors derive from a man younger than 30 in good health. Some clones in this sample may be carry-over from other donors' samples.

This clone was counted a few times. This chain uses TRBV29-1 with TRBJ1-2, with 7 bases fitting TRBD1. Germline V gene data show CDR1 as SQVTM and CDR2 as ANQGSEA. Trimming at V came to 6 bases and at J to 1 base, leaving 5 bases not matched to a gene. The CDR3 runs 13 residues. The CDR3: CSVLRDSNYGYTF. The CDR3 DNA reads TGCAGCGTGCTCCGGGACAGTAACTATGGCTACACCTTC.

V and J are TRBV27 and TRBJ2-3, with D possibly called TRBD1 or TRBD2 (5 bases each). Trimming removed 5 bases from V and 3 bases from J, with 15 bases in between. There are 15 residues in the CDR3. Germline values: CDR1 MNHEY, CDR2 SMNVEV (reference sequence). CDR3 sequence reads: CASSLEGHRTDTQYF. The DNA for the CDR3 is TGTGCCAGCAGTCTAGAGGGGCATCGGACAGATACGCAGTATTTT.

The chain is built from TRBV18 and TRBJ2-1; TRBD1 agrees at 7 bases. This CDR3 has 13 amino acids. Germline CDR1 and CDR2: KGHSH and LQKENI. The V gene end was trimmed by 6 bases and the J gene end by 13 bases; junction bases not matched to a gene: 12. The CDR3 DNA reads TGTGCCAGCTCGCAAACCGGGACAGAGTTACAGTTCTTC. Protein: CASSQTGTELQFF.

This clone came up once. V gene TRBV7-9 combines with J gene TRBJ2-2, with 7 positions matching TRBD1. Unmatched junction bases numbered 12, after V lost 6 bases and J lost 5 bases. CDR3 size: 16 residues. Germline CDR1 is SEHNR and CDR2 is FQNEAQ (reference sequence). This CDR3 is CASRSTGFRGTGELFF. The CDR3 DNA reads TGTGCCAGCAGGTCGACAGGGTTCCGTGGGACCGGGGAGCTGTTTTTT.

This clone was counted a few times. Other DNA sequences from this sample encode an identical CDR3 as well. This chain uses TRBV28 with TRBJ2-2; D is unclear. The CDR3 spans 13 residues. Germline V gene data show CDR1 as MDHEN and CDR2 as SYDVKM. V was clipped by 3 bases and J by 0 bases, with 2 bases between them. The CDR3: CASSLANTGELFF. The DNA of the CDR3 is TGTGCCAGCAGTTTGGCGAACACCGGGGAGCTGTTTTTT.

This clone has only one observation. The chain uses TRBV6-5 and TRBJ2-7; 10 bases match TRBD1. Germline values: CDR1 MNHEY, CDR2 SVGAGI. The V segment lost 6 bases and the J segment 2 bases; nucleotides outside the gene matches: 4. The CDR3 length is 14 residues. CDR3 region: CASRLGQGAYEQYF. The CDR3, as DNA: TGTGCCAGCAGATTAGGACAGGGGGCCTACGAGCAGTACTTC.

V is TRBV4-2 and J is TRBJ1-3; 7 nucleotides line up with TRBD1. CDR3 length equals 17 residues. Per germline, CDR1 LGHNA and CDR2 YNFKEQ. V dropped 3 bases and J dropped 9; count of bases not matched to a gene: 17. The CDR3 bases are TGTGCCAGCAGCCAGAGGACCACAGGGGCTGAGCAGCTCACCATATATTTT. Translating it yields CASSQRTTGAEQLTIYF.

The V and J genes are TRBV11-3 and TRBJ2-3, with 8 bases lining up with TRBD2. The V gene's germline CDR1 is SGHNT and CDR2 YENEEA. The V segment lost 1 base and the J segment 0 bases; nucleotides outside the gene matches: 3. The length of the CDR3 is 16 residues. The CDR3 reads CASSLGQRESTDTQYF. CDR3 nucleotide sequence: TGTGCCAGCAGCTTAGGGCAGCGGGAGAGCACAGATACGCAGTATTTT. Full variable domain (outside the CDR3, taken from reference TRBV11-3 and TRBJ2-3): EAGVVQSPRYKIIEKKQPVAFWCNPISGHNTLYWYLQNLGQGPELLIRYENEEAVDDSQLPKDRFSAERLKGVDSTLKIQPAELGDSAVYLCASSLGQRESTDTQYFGPGTRLTVL.

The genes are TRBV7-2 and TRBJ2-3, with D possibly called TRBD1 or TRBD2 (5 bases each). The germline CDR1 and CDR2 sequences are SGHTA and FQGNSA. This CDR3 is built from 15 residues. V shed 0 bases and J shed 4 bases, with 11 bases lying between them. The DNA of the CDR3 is TGTGCCAGCAGCTTAGCGGGCCGGGACCCAGATACGCAGTATTTT. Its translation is CASSLAGRDPDTQYF.

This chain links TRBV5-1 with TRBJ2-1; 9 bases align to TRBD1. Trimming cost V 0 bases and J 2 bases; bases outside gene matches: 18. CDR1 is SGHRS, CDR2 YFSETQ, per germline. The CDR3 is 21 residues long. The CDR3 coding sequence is TGCGCCAGCAGCTTGGAAAACAGGGGGCTAAATCCGGGATGGGCCTACAATGAGCAGTTCTTC. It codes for CASSLENRGLNPGWAYNEQFF. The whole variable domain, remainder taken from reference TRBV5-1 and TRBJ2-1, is KAGVTQTPRYLIKTRGQQVTLSCSPISGHRSVSWYQQTPGQGLQFLFEYFSETQRNKGNFPGRFSGRQFSNSRSEMNVSTLELGDSALYLCASSLENRGLNPGWAYNEQFFGPGTRLTVL.

CDR3 protein: CASSGQHNEKLFF. In nucleotides, the CDR3 is TGTGCCAGCTCGGGACAGCATAATGAAAAACTGTTTTTT. V and J are TRBV28 and TRBJ1-4; 7 bases agree with TRBD1. V trimming: 8 bases; J trimming: 4 bases; junction bases outside the gene matches: 4. CDR1 is MDHEN, CDR2 SYDVKM, per germline. The CDR3 loop spans 13 amino acids.

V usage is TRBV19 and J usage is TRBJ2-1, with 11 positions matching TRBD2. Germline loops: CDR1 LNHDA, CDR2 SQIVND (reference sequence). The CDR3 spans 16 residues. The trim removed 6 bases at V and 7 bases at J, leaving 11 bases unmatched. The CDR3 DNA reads TGTGCCAGTAGACGAACTAGCGGGAGTTTTTCGAATGAGCAGTTCTTC. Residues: CASRRTSGSFSNEQFF.

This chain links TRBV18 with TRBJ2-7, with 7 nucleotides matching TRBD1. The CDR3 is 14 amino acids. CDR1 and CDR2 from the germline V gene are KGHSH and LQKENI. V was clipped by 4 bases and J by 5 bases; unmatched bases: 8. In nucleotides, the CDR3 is TGTGCCAGCTCACGCCGACAGGGACCGAACGAGCAGTACTTC. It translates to CASSRRQGPNEQYF.

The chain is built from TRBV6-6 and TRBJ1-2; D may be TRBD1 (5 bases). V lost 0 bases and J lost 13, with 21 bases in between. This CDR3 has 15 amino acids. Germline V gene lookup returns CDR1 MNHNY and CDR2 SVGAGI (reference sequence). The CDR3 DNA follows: TGTGCCAGCAGTTACTCGAAACCCCCAGCGGACATGCGCACCTTC. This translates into CASSYSKPPADMRTF.